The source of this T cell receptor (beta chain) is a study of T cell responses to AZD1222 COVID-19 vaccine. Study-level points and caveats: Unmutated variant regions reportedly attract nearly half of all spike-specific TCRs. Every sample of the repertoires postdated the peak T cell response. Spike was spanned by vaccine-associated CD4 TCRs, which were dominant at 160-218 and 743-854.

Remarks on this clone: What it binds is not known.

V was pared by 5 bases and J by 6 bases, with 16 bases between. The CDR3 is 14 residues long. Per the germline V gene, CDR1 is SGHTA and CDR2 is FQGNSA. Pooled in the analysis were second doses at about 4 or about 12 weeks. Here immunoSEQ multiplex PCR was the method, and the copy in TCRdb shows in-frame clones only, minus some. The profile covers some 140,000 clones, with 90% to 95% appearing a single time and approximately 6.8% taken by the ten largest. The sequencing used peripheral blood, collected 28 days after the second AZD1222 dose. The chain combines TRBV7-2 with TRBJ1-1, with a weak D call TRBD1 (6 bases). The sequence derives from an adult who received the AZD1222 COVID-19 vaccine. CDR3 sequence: CASSPSSGTSEAFF. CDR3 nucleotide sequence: TGTGCCAGCAGCCCGTCCTCCGGGACATCTGAAGCTTTCTTT.